Following are 30 T cell receptor beta chains from one sample sequenced in a study of vaccination and CD4 T cells after COVID-19. Researchers used the Oncomine TCR Beta short-read assay to sequence DNA from cultured CD4+ T cells. TCRdb re-analysed the PCR reads in MiXCR, keeping a single row per CDR3 protein. The table records 14,000 or so distinct CDR3 sequences, around 55% of them present only once. As to treatment: approximately 11-day PBMC culture with coronavirus spike peptide pools or control peptides (ViraFEST assay). Their cognate antigens are unknown. The sample taken for sequencing was CD4+ T cells from blood, cultured in vitro. The receptors shown here come from a human donor who had recovered from COVID-19.

In its sample, this clonotype was seen a few times. The J gene is TRBJ1-2, the V gene TRBV7-2, with TRBD1 matching 8 bases. This CDR3 region has 14 residues. The V segment lost 5 bases and the J segment 4 bases; nucleotides outside the gene matches: 6. Germline V lookup: CDR1 SGHTA, CDR2 FQGNSA. The CDR3 loop is CASSPDRVIYGYTF. CDR3 DNA: TGTGCCAGCAGCCCGGACAGGGTAATCTATGGCTACACCTTC. Supplemented by reference TRBV7-2 and TRBJ1-2, the full variable domain reads GAGVSQSPSNKVTEKGKDVELRCDPISGHTALYWYRQSLGQGLEFLIYFQGNSAPDKSGLPSDRFSAERTGGSVSTLTIQRTQQEDSAVYLCASSPDRVIYGYTFGSGTRLTVV.

This sequence joins TRBV4-1 and TRBJ1-1; D not resolved. The CDR3 extends over 15 amino acids. Germline V gives CDR1 MGHRA, CDR2 YSYEKL. The ends were cut back, 2 bases at V and 6 bases at J, with 16 bases in the middle. The DNA for the CDR3 is TGCGCCAGCAGCCAAACCTTACAACGCCCCCCTGAAGCTTTCTTT. Amino acids: CASSQTLQRPPEAFF.

This clonotype was found a few times. V gene TRBV10-3 combines with J gene TRBJ2-1; a possible D gene is TRBD2 (7 bases). Trimming cost V 3 bases and J 10 bases, with 25 bases left between them. The CDR3 has 17 amino acids. Germline values: CDR1 ENHRY, CDR2 SYGVKD. This CDR3 is CAISDPGGGGPNGEQFF. The CDR3 DNA is TGTGCCATCAGTGACCCCGGGGGAGGGGGACCGAATGGCGAGCAGTTCTTC.

This chain connects TRBV30 to TRBJ1-1, with no clear D. The CDR3 has 15 residues. Trimming removed 3 bases at V and 1 base at J, with 15 bases between. Germline V gene sequence: CDR1 GTSNPN, CDR2 SVGIG (reference sequence). CDR3 in amino acids: CAWSHPIQWNTEAFF. CDR3 sequence (DNA): TGTGCCTGGAGCCACCCCATACAGTGGAACACTGAAGCTTTCTTT.

With regard to this clonotype: This may stem from a read error, because a much larger clone lies one nucleotide away. The chain is built from TRBV20-1 and TRBJ1-5; tentative D call: TRBD1 (6 bases). Germline V gives CDR1 DFQATT, CDR2 SNEGSKA (reference sequence). CDR3 length: 15 amino acids. CDR3 residues: CSAREGGLSNQPHHF. The DNA of the CDR3 is TGCAGTGCCCGAGAGGGGGGCCTTAGCAATCAGCCCCATCATTTT.

J is TRBJ1-2 and V is TRBV6-5; D not resolved. Germline CDR1 reads MNHEY; CDR2 reads SVGAGI. V was clipped by 2 bases and J by 2 bases, with 9 bases between them. This CDR3 contains 14 residues. The CDR3 loop is CASSYDMTNYGYTF. CDR3 bases: TGTGCCAGCAGTTACGACATGACGAACTATGGCTACACCTTC.

This clonotype occurred a few times. The chain has TRBV6-1 and TRBJ1-5, with 9 bases identical to TRBD1. The CDR3 covers 13 residues. The germline V gene has CDR1 MNHNS and CDR2 SASEGT. V was clipped by 7 bases and J by 7 bases; unmatched bases: 5. CDR3 DNA sequence: TGTGCCAGCACCAGACAGGGGGAACAGCCCCAGCATTTT. Its translation is CASTRQGEQPQHF.

V and J are TRBV7-3 and TRBJ2-5; 8 bases map to TRBD1. The germline gives CDR1 SGHTA, CDR2 FQGTGA. The CDR3 is 14 residues long. V dropped 1 base and J dropped 4; count of bases not matched to a gene: 2. This CDR3 is CASSLRGTGETQYF. The CDR3 region has the DNA TGTGCCAGCAGCTTAAGGGGGACAGGAGAGACCCAGTACTTC.

This clonotype appeared a few times. The genes are TRBV20-1 and TRBJ2-3; D unresolved. Germline V gives CDR1 DFQATT, CDR2 SNEGSKA (reference sequence). V was trimmed by 0 bases and J by 1 base, leaving 11 bases between them. This CDR3 comprises 15 residues. The CDR3 coding sequence is TGCAGTGCTAGAGATACCCCAGTACGCACAGATACGCAGTATTTT. It translates to CSARDTPVRTDTQYF.

V usage is TRBV24-1 and J usage is TRBJ2-6; no reliable D call. Germline-derived CDR1 and CDR2 are KGHDR and SFDVKD. V lost 4 bases, J lost 0 bases, and 6 bases lay in between. CDR3 length equals 15 residues. CDR3 DNA: TGTGCCACCAGTGACCCCTTCTCTGGGGCCAACGTCCTGACTTTC. Translation: CATSDPFSGANVLTF.

J is TRBJ2-2 and V is TRBV6-5, with TRBD1 matching 10 bases. CDR3 length: 18 amino acids. V shed 0 bases, J shed 6 bases, and the junction held 10 bases outside the gene matches. The germline V gene has CDR1 MNHEY and CDR2 SVGAGI. CDR3 DNA: TGTGCCAGCAGTTACTCGATTCTTCCGGACAGGGGGTCCGGGGAGCTGTTTTTT. The encoded protein is CASSYSILPDRGSGELFF.

The J gene is TRBJ1-4, the V gene TRBV6-1; 10 nucleotides align to TRBD1. The V gene's germline CDR1 is MNHNS and CDR2 SASEGT. Losses at the gene ends were 6 bases for V and 4 bases for J; bases not matched to a gene: 2. CDR3 length: 14 amino acids. The CDR3 region is CASRTGGLNEKLFF. The CDR3 DNA sequence: TGTGCCAGCAGGACAGGGGGCCTTAATGAAAAACTGTTTTTT.

This clonotype has just a few counts. J is TRBJ1-5 and V is TRBV19; D possibly corresponds to TRBD1 (5 bases). This CDR3 region has 15 residues. The V end lost 3 bases, the J end lost 1 base, and 10 bases lay between the germline ends. Germline V gives CDR1 LNHDA, CDR2 SQIVND (reference sequence). The CDR3 DNA reads TGTGCCAGTAGTATCACAGGACAAAGCAATCAGCCCCAGCATTTT. Protein sequence: CASSITGQSNQPQHF.

V gene TRBV12-3 or TRBV12-4 combines with J gene TRBJ2-7; TRBD2 aligns across 9 bases. V was clipped by 8 bases and J by 3 bases; unmatched bases: 8. CDR3 length equals 14 residues. CDR3 nucleotides: TGTGCCAGCTCTAGGGGGCGGGAGGGCTACGAGCAGTACTTC. Translated: CASSRGREGYEQYF.

V usage is TRBV6-2 or TRBV6-3 and J usage is TRBJ2-7; D not resolved. The CDR3 extends over 19 amino acids. V was cut by 5 bases and J by 3 bases, with 29 bases left in between. The germline V gene has CDR1 MNHEY and CDR2 SVGEGT. CDR3 in amino acids: CASSLPYQPLQGFLYEQYF. Here the CDR3 DNA reads TGTGCCAGCAGTCTCCCGTATCAGCCACTTCAAGGGTTCCTCTACGAGCAGTACTTC.

The rearrangement links TRBV2 to TRBJ2-7; 14 bases agree with TRBD2. Germline V CDR1 and CDR2: SNHLY, FYNNEI. The CDR3 length is 15 residues. V gave up 5 bases and J gave up 4 bases; unmatched junction bases: 4. For the CDR3, the DNA is TGTGCCAGCAGTCTTGGGACTAGCGGGAGTTACGAGCAGTACTTC. Translated, it gives CASSLGTSGSYEQYF.

The chain is built from TRBV20-1 and TRBJ2-2; TRBD2 might be the D (6 bases). This CDR3 comprises 15 residues. CDR1 and CDR2 from the germline V gene are DFQATT and SNEGSKA (reference sequence). Between the trimmed V and J ends, which lost 5 bases and 3 bases, there was a span of 16 bases. The CDR3 loop reads CSAERAGAYTGELFF. The CDR3 bases are TGCAGTGCTGAGCGGGCCGGGGCATACACCGGGGAGCTGTTTTTT.

The rearrangement links TRBV28 to TRBJ2-3; 9 bases are shared with TRBD2. Germline V gene lookup returns CDR1 MDHEN and CDR2 SYDVKM. Unmatched junction bases numbered 20, after V lost 6 bases and J lost 1 base. This CDR3 is built from 20 residues. The CDR3 region has the DNA TGTGCCAGCAGCCCCTCGGGGCTAGCGGGATACTCCAAGGGCACAGATACGCAGTATTTT. It translates to CASSPSGLAGYSKGTDTQYF.

This clonotype was seen a few times. The rearrangement uses TRBV7-9 and TRBJ2-7; D unresolved. The CDR3 covers 11 residues. V was trimmed by 5 bases and J by 0 bases, leaving 2 bases between them. Germline-derived CDR1 and CDR2 are SEHNR and FQNEAQ (reference sequence). Here the CDR3 reads CASSHSYEQYF. CDR3 coding DNA: TGTGCCAGCAGCCACTCCTACGAGCAGTACTTC.

This clonotype was found a few times. The chain couples TRBV7-2 to TRBJ2-2; 9 bases map to TRBD2. CDR1 and CDR2 from the germline V gene are SGHTA and FQGNSA. The length of the CDR3 is 14 residues. The J segment lost 5 bases and the V segment lost 4 bases, leaving 2 bases of the junction unmatched. DNA of the CDR3: TGTGCCAGCAGCTACGGACTAGCGACCGGGGAGCTGTTTTTT. The encoded protein is CASSYGLATGELFF.

This clonotype came up a few times. The genes are TRBV2 and TRBJ2-1; D remains unclear. Trimming stripped 3 bases from V and 9 bases from J, with 15 bases between. Germline-derived CDR1 and CDR2 are SNHLY and FYNNEI. This CDR3 contains 14 residues. CDR3 DNA: TGTGCCAGCAGTGACGGGCCAACTCCTGGTGAGCAGTTCTTC. The encoded protein is CASSDGPTPGEQFF. Full variable domain (remainder filled in from reference TRBV2 and TRBJ2-1): EPEVTQTPSHQVTQMGQEVILRCVPISNHLYFYWYRQILGQKVEFLVSFYNNEISEKSEIFDDQFSVERPDGSNFTLKIRSTKLEDSAMYFCASSDGPTPGEQFFGPGTRLTVL.

V usage is TRBV9 and J usage is TRBJ1-1; D not resolved. The CDR3 extends over 14 amino acids. Trimming took 2 bases from V and 4 from J, leaving 12 bases between them. Per germline, CDR1 SGDLS and CDR2 YYNGEE. The CDR3 loop reads CASSVQSFSTEAFF. CDR3 DNA: TGTGCCAGCAGCGTCCAGAGTTTTAGCACTGAAGCTTTCTTT.

This clonotype has a handful of counts. The CDR3 sequence: CASSFGPGSEQYF. The CDR3 DNA reads as TGTGCCAGCAGCTTTGGGCCAGGGTCCGAGCAGTACTTC. The chain has TRBV11-3 and TRBJ2-7; D is possibly TRBD1 (5 bases). V gave up 3 bases and J gave up 6 bases, with 12 bases separating them. The CDR3 consists of 13 residues. Germline CDR1 reads SGHNT; CDR2 reads YENEEA.

This chain joins TRBV6-5 and TRBJ2-7; D is ambiguous. CDR3 length: 13 amino acids. The V and J ends lost 4 bases and 3 bases respectively, with 10 bases between them. CDR1 and CDR2 (germline): MNHEY, SVGAGI. CDR3 residues: CASSSNDNYEQYF. In nucleotides, the CDR3 is TGTGCCAGCAGTTCTAATGACAACTACGAGCAGTACTTC.

The V gene is TRBV2, the J gene TRBJ2-7, with D possibly TRBD2 on 6 matching bases. Between the trimmed V and J ends, which lost 7 bases and 3 bases, there was a span of 13 bases. The V gene's germline CDR1 is SNHLY and CDR2 FYNNEI. The CDR3 covers 13 residues. The DNA for the CDR3 is TGTGCCAGCATAGCGCTCGGGGGCTACGAGCAGTACTTC. It encodes CASIALGGYEQYF.

The chain recombines TRBV10-1 with TRBJ2-4, with D possibly TRBD1 on 6 matching bases. The CDR3 has 16 amino acids. Germline lookup yields CDR1 WNHNN and CDR2 SYGVQD (reference sequence). Trimming cost V 7 bases and J 2 bases, with 18 bases left between them. The CDR3 loop reads CASTRRFRGPKNIQYF. For the CDR3, the DNA is TGCGCCAGCACCCGACGATTCAGGGGCCCCAAAAACATTCAGTACTTC.

This sequence joins TRBV29-1 and TRBJ2-3; the D is unclear. The CDR3 spans 12 residues. Per germline, CDR1 SQVTM and CDR2 ANQGSEA. CDR3 sequence: CSGNWEADTQYF. The DNA for the CDR3 is TGCAGTGGCAACTGGGAAGCAGATACGCAGTATTTT.

J is TRBJ1-5 and V is TRBV19; no definite D call. V was clipped by 5 bases and J by 0 bases, with 8 bases between them. The CDR3 loop spans 14 amino acids. Germline lookup yields CDR1 LNHDA and CDR2 SQIVND (reference sequence). Here the CDR3 reads CASSGVSSNQPQHF. The CDR3 bases are TGTGCCAGTAGTGGGGTCAGTAGCAATCAGCCCCAGCATTTT.

The chain recombines TRBV20-1 with TRBJ2-5; maybe TRBD2 (6 bases). Trimming pared 6 bases from V and 1 base from J, leaving 9 bases between. In germline, CDR1 is DFQATT, CDR2 SNEGSKA (reference sequence). The CDR3 covers 12 residues. The CDR3 loop reads CSARELQETQYF. The DNA of the CDR3 is TGCAGTGCGCGGGAACTCCAAGAGACCCAGTACTTC.

The chain joins TRBV6-5 to TRBJ2-6; no clear D. The CDR3 loop spans 15 amino acids. The ends were cut back, 0 bases at V and 0 bases at J, with 3 bases in the middle. Germline lookup yields CDR1 MNHEY and CDR2 SVGAGI. CDR3 bases: TGTGCCAGCAGTTACTCGAGCTCTGGGGCCAACGTCCTGACTTTC. This codes for CASSYSSSGANVLTF.